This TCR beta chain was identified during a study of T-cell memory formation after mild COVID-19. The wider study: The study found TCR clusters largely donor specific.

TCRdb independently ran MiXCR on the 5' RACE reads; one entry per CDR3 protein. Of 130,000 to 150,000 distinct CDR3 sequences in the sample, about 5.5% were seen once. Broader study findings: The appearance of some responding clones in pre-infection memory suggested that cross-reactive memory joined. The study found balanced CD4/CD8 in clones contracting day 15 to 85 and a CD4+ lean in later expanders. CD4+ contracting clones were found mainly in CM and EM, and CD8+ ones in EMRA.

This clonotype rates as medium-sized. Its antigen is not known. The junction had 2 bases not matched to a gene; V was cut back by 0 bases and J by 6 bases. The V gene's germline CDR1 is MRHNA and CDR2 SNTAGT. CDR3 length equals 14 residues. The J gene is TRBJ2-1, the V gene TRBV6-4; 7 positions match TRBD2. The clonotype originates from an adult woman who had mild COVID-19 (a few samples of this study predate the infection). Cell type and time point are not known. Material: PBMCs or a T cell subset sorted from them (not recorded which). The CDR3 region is CASSDSGGSNEQFF. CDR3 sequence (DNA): TGTGCCAGCAGTGACTCCGGGGGGAGCAATGAGCAGTTCTTC.